This is a list of T cell receptor beta chains from one sample in a study of beta chain features in type 1 diabetes. Some clones are missing from TCRdb's copy, which holds only in-frame ones; the method was immunoSEQ multiplex PCR. The table lists about 900,000 clones, 15% to 20% of them singletons. Sequencing was carried out using naive CD4+ T cells from blood. The receptors were gathered from a woman aged 18 to 35 in good health. CDR3s include the opening cysteine and the closing phenylalanine or tryptophan. The D gene is left open where the match is weak. Part of the rows lack a size; the others show once, few, many or a class for expanded clones.

D gene: -; J gene: TRBJ2-7; V gene: TRBV28; clone size: -; CDR3 DNA: TGTGCCAGCAGTCCGTGGGACAACGAGCAGTACTTC; CDR3 protein: CASSPWDNEQYF
D gene: -; J gene: TRBJ1-1; V gene: TRBV19; clone size: -; CDR3 DNA: TGTGCCAGTACCGGGACGGAGAACACTGAAGCTTTCTTT; CDR3 protein: CASTGTENTEAFF
D gene: -; J gene: TRBJ2-1; V gene: TRBV27; clone size: few; CDR3 DNA: TGTGCCAGCAGTCCATACAGGGACCGTATAGAAAATGAGCAGTTCTTC; CDR3 protein: CASSPYRDRIENEQFF
D gene: TRBD1; J gene: TRBJ2-2; V gene: TRBV7-8; clone size: -; CDR3 DNA: TGTGCCAGCAGCGCGCGGGACAGGGGGCGCCTAGTCTCCGGGGAGCTGTTTTTT; CDR3 protein: CASSARDRGRLVSGELFF
D gene: TRBD2; J gene: TRBJ2-2; V gene: TRBV2; clone size: -; CDR3 DNA: TGTGCCAGCAGTGAACTAGCGGAGGCCACCGGGGAGCTGTTTTTT; CDR3 protein: CASSELAEATGELFF
D gene: -; J gene: TRBJ2-3; V gene: TRBV2; clone size: few; CDR3 DNA: TGTGCCAGCAGCATAGCAGAAGTAACAGATACGCAGTATTTT; CDR3 protein: CASSIAEVTDTQYF
D gene: -; J gene: TRBJ2-5; V gene: TRBV9; clone size: -; CDR3 DNA: TGTGCCAGCAGCGTGTTGGGACAAGAGACCCAGTACTTC; CDR3 protein: CASSVLGQETQYF
D gene: -; J gene: TRBJ1-2; V gene: TRBV4-2; clone size: -; CDR3 DNA: TGTGCCAGCAGCCAAGATGACCTCCCCTACTATGGCTACACCTTC; CDR3 protein: CASSQDDLPYYGYTF
D gene: -; J gene: TRBJ2-1; V gene: TRBV5-6; clone size: once; CDR3 DNA: TGTGCCAGCAGCTTGCCCAGCGGAGGAAGGGATGAGCAGTTCTTC; CDR3 protein: CASSLPSGGRDEQFF
D gene: -; J gene: TRBJ1-4; V gene: TRBV7-9; clone size: few; CDR3 DNA: TGTGCCAGCAGCTTAGACAGGGACCATGAAAAACTGTTTTTT; CDR3 protein: CASSLDRDHEKLFF
D gene: -; J gene: TRBJ2-7; V gene: TRBV4-2; clone size: -; CDR3 DNA: TGTGCCAGCAGCCAAGATATGGGTGCAGGCTTCCCATACGAGCAGTACTTC; CDR3 protein: CASSQDMGAGFPYEQYF
D gene: -; J gene: TRBJ2-7; V gene: TRBV28; clone size: -; CDR3 DNA: TGTGCCAGCAGCCAGGGTTTGGCCAACTACGAGCAGTACTTC; CDR3 protein: CASSQGLANYEQYF
D gene: TRBD2; J gene: TRBJ2-1; V gene: TRBV7-2; clone size: -; CDR3 DNA: TGTGCCAGCAGCTTCTACTGGACTAGCGCCGACAATGAGCAGTTCTTC; CDR3 protein: CASSFYWTSADNEQFF
D gene: TRBD1; J gene: TRBJ1-5; V gene: TRBV6-6; clone size: -; CDR3 DNA: TGTGCCAGCAGTAGCGCCGGGACAGGGAATCAGCCCCAGCATTTT; CDR3 protein: CASSSAGTGNQPQHF
D gene: -; J gene: TRBJ2-2; V gene: TRBV10-3; clone size: -; CDR3 DNA: TGTGCCATCAGCGAGACCTCTCGCGGGGAGCTGTTTTTT; CDR3 protein: CAISETSRGELFF
D gene: -; J gene: TRBJ2-1; V gene: TRBV4-3; clone size: -; CDR3 DNA: TGCGCCAGCAGCCAAGGCGGACGCAGCTCCTACAATGAGCAGTTCTTC; CDR3 protein: CASSQGGRSSYNEQFF
D gene: TRBD1; J gene: TRBJ2-1; V gene: TRBV7-8; clone size: few; CDR3 DNA: TGTGCCAGCAGCTTAGTCAGGGGGCGCTTCGATGAGCAGTTCTTC; CDR3 protein: CASSLVRGRFDEQFF
D gene: -; J gene: TRBJ2-2; V gene: TRBV28; clone size: -; CDR3 DNA: TGTGCCAGCAGCCGCAGCACAGTAACCGGGGAGCTGTTTTTT; CDR3 protein: CASSRSTVTGELFF
D gene: -; J gene: TRBJ1-4; V gene: TRBV29-1; clone size: few; CDR3 DNA: TGCAGCGTTGCAGTCTCGAGCGAAAAACTGTTTTTT; CDR3 protein: CSVAVSSEKLFF
D gene: -; J gene: TRBJ2-1; V gene: TRBV19; clone size: -; CDR3 DNA: TGTGCCAGTGCCAGGGGAAGGTACAATGAGCAGTTCTTC; CDR3 protein: CASARGRYNEQFF
D gene: TRBD1; J gene: TRBJ2-7; V gene: TRBV29-1; clone size: few; CDR3 DNA: TGCAGCGTTGGACAGGGCGGTGAGCAGTACTTC; CDR3 protein: CSVGQGGEQYF
D gene: -; J gene: TRBJ2-3; V gene: TRBV4-3; clone size: -; CDR3 DNA: TGCGCCAGCAGCCAAGATTCTAGCGCCCCGCAGTATTTT; CDR3 protein: CASSQDSSAPQYF
D gene: -; J gene: TRBJ1-2; V gene: TRBV28; clone size: few; CDR3 DNA: TGTGCCAGCAAAAAGTGGGTCGAGGGTTCTTTAACATATGGCTACACCTTC; CDR3 protein: CASKKWVEGSLTYGYTF
D gene: -; J gene: TRBJ2-2; V gene: TRBV11-1; clone size: few; CDR3 DNA: TGTGCCAGCAGCTTAGATGGGACCGCCGGGGAGCTGTTTTTT; CDR3 protein: CASSLDGTAGELFF
D gene: TRBD2; J gene: TRBJ2-3; V gene: TRBV5-4; clone size: -; CDR3 DNA: TGTGCCAGCAGCTTTGGACTAGTAGGGCCGGATACGCAGTATTTT; CDR3 protein: CASSFGLVGPDTQYF
D gene: -; J gene: TRBJ2-3; V gene: TRBV9; clone size: -; CDR3 DNA: TGTGCCAGCAGCGTCGGGTCAGATACGCAGTATTTT; CDR3 protein: CASSVGSDTQYF
D gene: -; J gene: TRBJ2-7; V gene: TRBV28; clone size: many; CDR3 DNA: TGTGCCAGCAGTTTAGGACAGACCTACGAGCAGTACTTC; CDR3 protein: CASSLGQTYEQYF
D gene: -; J gene: TRBJ2-1; V gene: TRBV11-2; clone size: few; CDR3 DNA: TGTGCCAGCAGTCGACTATTGGTCAATGAGCAGTTCTTC; CDR3 protein: CASSRLLVNEQFF
D gene: TRBD2; J gene: TRBJ2-7; V gene: TRBV27; clone size: -; CDR3 DNA: TGTGCCAGCACCTCCCGGGGGGACTCTCCAATCTACGAGCAGTACTTC; CDR3 protein: CASTSRGDSPIYEQYF
D gene: -; J gene: TRBJ1-2; V gene: TRBV28; clone size: -; CDR3 DNA: TGTGCCAGCAGTTTCGTCGACGGTGACTATGGCTACACCTTC; CDR3 protein: CASSFVDGDYGYTF
D gene: TRBD2; J gene: TRBJ2-5; V gene: TRBV7-2; clone size: -; CDR3 DNA: TGTGCCAGCAGCCCCGAAGCGGGAAGGCAAGAGACCCAGTACTTC; CDR3 protein: CASSPEAGRQETQYF
D gene: -; J gene: TRBJ2-7; V gene: TRBV11-2; clone size: few; CDR3 DNA: TGTGCCAGCAGCTTGTGGATAGGGCCCCTTTTGGACGAGCAGTACTTC; CDR3 protein: CASSLWIGPLLDEQYF
D gene: -; J gene: TRBJ2-5; V gene: TRBV7-2; clone size: -; CDR3 DNA: TGTGCCAGCAGCTTTCAGTACCAAGAGACCCAGTACTTC; CDR3 protein: CASSFQYQETQYF
D gene: -; J gene: TRBJ2-3; V gene: TRBV28; clone size: few; CDR3 DNA: TGTGCCAGCAGTTCTACGGGCCTCACAGATACGCAGTATTTT; CDR3 protein: CASSSTGLTDTQYF
D gene: -; J gene: TRBJ1-5; V gene: TRBV7-2; clone size: few; CDR3 DNA: TGTGCCAGCAGCTTAGGGGGGTGGCAGCCCCAGCATTTT; CDR3 protein: CASSLGGWQPQHF
D gene: -; J gene: TRBJ1-1; V gene: TRBV9; clone size: -; CDR3 DNA: TGTGCCAGCAGCGTAGATACGAACACTGAAGCTTTCTTT; CDR3 protein: CASSVDTNTEAFF
D gene: -; J gene: TRBJ2-2; V gene: TRBV5-1; clone size: few; CDR3 DNA: TGCGCCAGCAGCTTGGGAATTAGGGCGGACACCGGGGAGCTGTTTTTT; CDR3 protein: CASSLGIRADTGELFF
D gene: -; J gene: TRBJ1-2; V gene: TRBV5-1; clone size: -; CDR3 DNA: TGCGCCAGCAGCTTGTCTTCGACAGACTATGGCTACACCTTC; CDR3 protein: CASSLSSTDYGYTF
D gene: TRBD1; J gene: TRBJ2-2; V gene: TRBV6-5; clone size: few; CDR3 DNA: TGTGCCAGCAGCGGCGGGACAGGGCATACCGGGGAGCTGTTTTTT; CDR3 protein: CASSGGTGHTGELFF
D gene: -; J gene: TRBJ2-1; V gene: TRBV7-3; clone size: few; CDR3 DNA: TGTGCCAGCAGTAGAAGGGGACCAGACAATGAGCAGTTCTTC; CDR3 protein: CASSRRGPDNEQFF
D gene: -; J gene: TRBJ1-5; V gene: TRBV15; clone size: few; CDR3 DNA: TGTGCCACCAGCAGAGATGTGGGGAGGGTTCAGCCCCAGCATTTT; CDR3 protein: CATSRDVGRVQPQHF
D gene: -; J gene: TRBJ2-1; V gene: TRBV19; clone size: -; CDR3 DNA: TGTGCCAGTAGTCACCGAAAGTCTGAGCAGTTCTTC; CDR3 protein: CASSHRKSEQFF
D gene: TRBD1; J gene: TRBJ2-6; V gene: TRBV6-5; clone size: few; CDR3 DNA: TGTGCCAGCGACAGGGCCGACTCTGGGGCCAACGTCCTGACTTTC; CDR3 protein: CASDRADSGANVLTF
D gene: -; J gene: TRBJ2-3; V gene: TRBV2; clone size: few; CDR3 DNA: TGTGCCAGCAGTGCAGACAGGAGAACGCAGTATTTT; CDR3 protein: CASSADRRTQYF